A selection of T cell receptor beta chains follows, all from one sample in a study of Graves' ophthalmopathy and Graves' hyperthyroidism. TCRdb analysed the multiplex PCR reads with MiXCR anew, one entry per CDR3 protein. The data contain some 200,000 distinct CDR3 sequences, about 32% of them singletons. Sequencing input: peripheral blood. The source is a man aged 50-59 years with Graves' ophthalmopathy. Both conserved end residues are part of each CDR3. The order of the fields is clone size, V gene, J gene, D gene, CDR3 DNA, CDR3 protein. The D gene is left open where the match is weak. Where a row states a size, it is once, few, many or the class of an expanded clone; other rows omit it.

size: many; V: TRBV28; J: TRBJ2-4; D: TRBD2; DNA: TGTGCCAGCAGTTTTTTGACTAGCGGGGGAAAAAACATTCAGTACTTC; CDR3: CASSFLTSGGKNIQYF
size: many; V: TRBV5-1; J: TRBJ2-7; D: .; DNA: TGCGCCAGCAGCTTGGATTTAGGCCCCTACGAGCAGTACTTC; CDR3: CASSLDLGPYEQYF
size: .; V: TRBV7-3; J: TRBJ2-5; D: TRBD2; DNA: TGTGCCAGCAGCCCTACTAGCGGGAAAGAGACCCAGTACTTC; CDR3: CASSPTSGKETQYF
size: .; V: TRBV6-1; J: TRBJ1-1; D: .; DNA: TGTGCCAGCGTAGGGACCATGAACACTGAAGCTTTCTTT; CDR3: CASVGTMNTEAFF
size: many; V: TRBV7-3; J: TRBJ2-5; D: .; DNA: TGTGCCAGCAGTTTAGGCGGCTCCCCCTCGGAGACCCAGTACTTC; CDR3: CASSLGGSPSETQYF
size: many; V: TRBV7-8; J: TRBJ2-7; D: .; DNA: TGTGCCAGCAGTCCCCCGCCGAGCTACGAGCAGTACTTC; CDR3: CASSPPPSYEQYF
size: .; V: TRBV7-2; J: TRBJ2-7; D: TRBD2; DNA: TGTGCCAGCAGCTTAGGGGGCGGGAGGGCCCCCGAGCAGTACTTC; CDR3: CASSLGGGRAPEQYF
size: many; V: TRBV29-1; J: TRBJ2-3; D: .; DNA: TGCAGCGTTGAACCCTACAGGGTTGGCACAGATACGCAGTATTTT; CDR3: CSVEPYRVGTDTQYF
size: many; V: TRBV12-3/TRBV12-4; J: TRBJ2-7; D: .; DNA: TGTGCCAGCAGTCCGGGGACCCGCGGCGAGCAGTACTTC; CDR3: CASSPGTRGEQYF
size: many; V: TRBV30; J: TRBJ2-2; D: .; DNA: TGTGCCTGGAGCGAGGAATCCAGGGGCGGGGAGCTGTTTTTT; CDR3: CAWSEESRGGELFF
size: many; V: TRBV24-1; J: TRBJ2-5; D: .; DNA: TGTGCCACCGTGCCTGACATACAAGAGACCCAGTACTTC; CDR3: CATVPDIQETQYF
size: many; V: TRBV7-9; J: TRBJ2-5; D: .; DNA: TGTGCCAGCACCATGCCAGAGTACCAAGAGACCCAGTACTTC; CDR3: CASTMPEYQETQYF
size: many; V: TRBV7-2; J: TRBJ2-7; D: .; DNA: TGTGCCAGCAGCTTAAGGCAGCTACAGGTCTACGAGCAGTACTTC; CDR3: CASSLRQLQVYEQYF
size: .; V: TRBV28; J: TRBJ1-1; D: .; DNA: TGTGCCAGCAGTTTTGCGCCCCTTTTTGGGACTGAAGCTTTCTTT; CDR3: CASSFAPLFGTEAFF
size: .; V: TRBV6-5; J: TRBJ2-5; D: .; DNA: TGTGCCAGCAGTTATAACAGCCGAGAAACCCAGTACTTC; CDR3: CASSYNSRETQYF
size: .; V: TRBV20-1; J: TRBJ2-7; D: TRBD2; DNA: TGCAGTGCTAGAGAAAGAGGACTAGCGGGAGTGGCCTCCTACGAGCAGTACTTC; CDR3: CSARERGLAGVASYEQYF
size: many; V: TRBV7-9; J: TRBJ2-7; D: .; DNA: TGTGCCAGCAGCGGGGACAACCCCTACGAGCAGTACTTC; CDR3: CASSGDNPYEQYF
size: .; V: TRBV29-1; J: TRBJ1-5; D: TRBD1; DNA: TGCAGCGCACGGACAGGGGATCAGCCCCAGCATTTT; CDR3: CSARTGDQPQHF
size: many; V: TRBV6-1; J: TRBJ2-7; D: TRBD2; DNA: TGTGCCAGCAGCTCACTAGCGGGAGCATCCTACGAGCAGTACTTC; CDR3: CASSSLAGASYEQYF
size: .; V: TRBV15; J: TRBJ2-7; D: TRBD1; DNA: TGTGCCACCAGCAGAGATCAGGGCAGGGGGAGTCACGAGCAGTACTTC; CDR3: CATSRDQGRGSHEQYF
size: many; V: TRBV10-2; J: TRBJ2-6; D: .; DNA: TGCGCCAGCAGTGATCGCTCTGGGGCCAACGTCCTGACTTTC; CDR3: CASSDRSGANVLTF
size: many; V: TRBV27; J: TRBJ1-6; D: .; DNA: TGTGCCAGCAGACCCTCCGCCGGGTCCTTCTCCCACCCCCTCCACTTT; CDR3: CASRPSAGSFSHPLHF
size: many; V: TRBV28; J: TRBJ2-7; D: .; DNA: TGTGCCAGCAGTCCCCCCAACTCCTACGAGCAGTACTTC; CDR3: CASSPPNSYEQYF
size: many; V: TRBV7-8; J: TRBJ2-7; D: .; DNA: TGTGCCAGCAGCAGAGGGACGAACACCTACGAGCAGTACTTC; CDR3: CASSRGTNTYEQYF
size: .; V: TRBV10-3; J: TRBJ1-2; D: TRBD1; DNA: TGTGCCATCAGTATGGGAGGGGGCAGTTATAACTATGGCTACACCTTC; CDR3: CAISMGGGSYNYGYTF
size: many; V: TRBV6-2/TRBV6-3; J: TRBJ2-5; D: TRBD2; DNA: TGTGCCAGCAGTTATTTGACTAGCGGAAAGGAGACCCAGTACTTC; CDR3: CASSYLTSGKETQYF
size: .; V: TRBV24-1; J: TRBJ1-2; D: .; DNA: TGTGCCACCAGTGACGCCTACCGCCGATATGGCTACACCTTC; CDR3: CATSDAYRRYGYTF
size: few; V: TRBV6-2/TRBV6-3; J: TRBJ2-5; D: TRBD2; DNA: TGTGCCAGCAGTCAGCGACTAGCGGGGGGTGAGACCCAGTACTTC; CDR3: CASSQRLAGGETQYF
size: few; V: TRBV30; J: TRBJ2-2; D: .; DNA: TGTGCCTGGAGGCAGAAGGGGCAGGGTTACACCGGGGAGCTGTTTTTT; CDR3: CAWRQKGQGYTGELFF
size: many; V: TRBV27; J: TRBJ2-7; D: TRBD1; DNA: TGTGCCAGCAGTTGGGGGACAGCATACGAGCAGTACTTC; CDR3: CASSWGTAYEQYF
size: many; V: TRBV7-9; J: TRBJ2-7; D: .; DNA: TGTGCCAGCAGCTTCTACGGTAACTACGAGCAGTACTTC; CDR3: CASSFYGNYEQYF
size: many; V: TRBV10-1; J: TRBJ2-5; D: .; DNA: TGCGCCAGCAGGGGTCGGGGTTTGGCACGCCAAGAGACCCAGTACTTC; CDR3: CASRGRGLARQETQYF
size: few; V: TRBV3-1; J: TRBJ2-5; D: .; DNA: TGTGCCAGCAGCCAAGTAGGAAGCGTCGGTGCGGAGACCCAGTACTTC; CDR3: CASSQVGSVGAETQYF
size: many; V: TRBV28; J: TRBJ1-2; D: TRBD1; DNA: TGTGCCAGCAGTTTAACCCCCCTAAGGCAGGGGGTGTCTGGCTACACCTTC; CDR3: CASSLTPLRQGVSGYTF
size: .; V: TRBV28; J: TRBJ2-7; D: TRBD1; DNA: TGTGCCAGCACCCGGACAGGGACTGGTCTCGAGCAGTACTTC; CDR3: CASTRTGTGLEQYF
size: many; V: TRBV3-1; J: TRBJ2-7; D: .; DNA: TGTGCCAGCAGCCAAGCAGGGGTCTACGAGCAGTACTTC; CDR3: CASSQAGVYEQYF
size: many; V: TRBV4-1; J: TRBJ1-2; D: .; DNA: TGCGCCAGCAGAGGGGGATCGGTAGACAGCGTATATGGCTACACCTTC; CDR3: CASRGGSVDSVYGYTF
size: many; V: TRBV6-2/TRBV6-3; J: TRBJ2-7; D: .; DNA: TGTGCCAGCAGTTCCCTGGGAGTAAGCTCCTACGAGCAGTACTTC; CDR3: CASSSLGVSSYEQYF
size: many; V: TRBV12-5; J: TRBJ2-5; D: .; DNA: TGTGCTAGTGGTACCGACCAAGTGGCGGAAGAGACCCAGTACTTC; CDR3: CASGTDQVAEETQYF
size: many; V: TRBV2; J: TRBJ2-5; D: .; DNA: TGTGCCAGCAGAGTTGGGGTCCGATCCACCCAGTACTTC; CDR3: CASRVGVRSTQYF
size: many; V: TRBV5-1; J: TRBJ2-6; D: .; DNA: TGCGCCAGCAGCATCGGGGCTTCTGGGGCCAACGTCCTGACTTTC; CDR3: CASSIGASGANVLTF
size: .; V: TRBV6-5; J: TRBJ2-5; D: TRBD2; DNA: TGTGCCAGCAGTTTCCTGCGGGGGAACCAAGAGACCCAGTACTTC; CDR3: CASSFLRGNQETQYF
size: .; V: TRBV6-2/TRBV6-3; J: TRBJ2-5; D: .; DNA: TGTGCCAGCAGCTCCCGGGACGTGGGGACCCAGTACTTC; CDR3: CASSSRDVGTQYF
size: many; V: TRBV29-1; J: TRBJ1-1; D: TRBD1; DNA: TGCAGCGCAACCGGACAGGGTAGGCCTGAAGCTTTCTTT; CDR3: CSATGQGRPEAFF
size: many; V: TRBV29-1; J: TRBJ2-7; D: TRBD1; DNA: TGCAGCGTGTGCCCGGGACAGGGAACCTACGAGCAGTACTTC; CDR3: CSVCPGQGTYEQYF
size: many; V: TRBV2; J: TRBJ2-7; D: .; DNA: TGTGCCAGCAGTGAAGCCGGGACCCCCGGCGGGCAGTACTTC; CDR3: CASSEAGTPGGQYF
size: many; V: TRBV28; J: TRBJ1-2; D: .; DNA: TGTGCCAGCAGATACAACGGGGGCTTGCATGGCTACACCTTC; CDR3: CASRYNGGLHGYTF
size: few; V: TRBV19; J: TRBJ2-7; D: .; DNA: TGTGCCAGTAGCGCTCGGACTTTCACCTACGAGCAGTACTTC; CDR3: CASSARTFTYEQYF
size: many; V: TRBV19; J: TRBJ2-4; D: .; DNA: TGTGCCAGTAGTACGGACGGCACCGTCAAAAACATTCAGTACTTC; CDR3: CASSTDGTVKNIQYF
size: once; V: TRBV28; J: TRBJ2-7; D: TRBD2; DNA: TGTGCCAGCAGCCCTCCTAGCGGGTCCCACTACAAGGAGCAGTACTTC; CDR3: CASSPPSGSHYKEQYF
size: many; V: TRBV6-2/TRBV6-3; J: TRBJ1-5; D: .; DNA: TGTGCCAGCAGCAACAGCAGGGGTTTAGGCAATCAGCCCCAGCATTTT; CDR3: CASSNSRGLGNQPQHF
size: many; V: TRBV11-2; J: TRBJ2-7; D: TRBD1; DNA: TGTGCCAGCAGCTTAGGATTGGGTGGAGGCAGGGGGTCCTCCTACGAGCAGTACTTC; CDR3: CASSLGLGGGRGSSYEQYF
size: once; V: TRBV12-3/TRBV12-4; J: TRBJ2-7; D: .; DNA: TGTGCCAGCAGTTTAGGACTCCAGAGCGAGCAGTACTTC; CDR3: CASSLGLQSEQYF
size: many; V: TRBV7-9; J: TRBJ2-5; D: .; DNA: TGTGCCAGCAGCTTAGTGGATCAGGAAGAGACCCAGTACTTC; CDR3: CASSLVDQEETQYF
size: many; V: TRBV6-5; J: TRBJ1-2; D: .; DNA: TGTGCCACCGGGAGCCAGTGGACAGCTAACTATGGCTACACCTTC; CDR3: CATGSQWTANYGYTF
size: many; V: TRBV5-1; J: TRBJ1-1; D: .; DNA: TGCGCCAGCAGCAAGACAGCTAGGAACACTGAAGCTTTCTTT; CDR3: CASSKTARNTEAFF
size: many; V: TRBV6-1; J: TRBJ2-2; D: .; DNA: TGTGCCAGCAGACCCCCTGCCGGGGAGCTGTTTTTT; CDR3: CASRPPAGELFF